This TCR beta chain was profiled in a study of shared clonotypes between healthy human individuals. The wider study: Donor composition was a couple of women and three men, aged 18 to 49. Study-level findings and limits: Blood was the sole source, and tissue repertoires probably differ.

Terminally differentiated effector memory CD45RA+ cells were excluded from the naive CD8 cells, which were CD45RO-negative and positively selected for CCR7. A note on this clone: The antigen remains undetermined.

Tens of thousands of T cell genomes (about 210 ng DNA) went into each sorted-subset replicate. Original handling: As immunoSEQ supplied junction-only sequences (without quality scores), filtering differed. Assay: immunoSEQ multiplex PCR; the TCRdb copy retains only in-frame clones and omits some. V, J and clone size are those of that table, while D and trimming were read from the DNA. The sample consists of over 2,000,000 clones, 85% to 95% of them appearing once. The CDR3 covers 13 residues. Deletions cut 6 bases from V and 6 bases from J, with 14 bases between. In germline, CDR1 is SNHLY, CDR2 FYNNEI.

This receptor was taken from a man younger than 30 in good health. Some clones in this sample may be carry-over from other donors' samples. The chain joins TRBV2 to TRBJ1-2; tentative D call: TRBD1 (6 bases). The sequencing sample was made of naive CD8+ T cells from PBMCs. The CDR3 is CASSQGRRNGYTF. In nucleotides, the CDR3 is TGTGCCAGCAGCCAGGGGCGGCGGAATGGCTACACCTTC.